The 14 T cell receptor beta chains in this list originate from one sample, sequenced in a study of blood T cell repertoires in COVID-19. Libraries were prepared by immunoSEQ multiplex PCR; TCRdb keeps only in-frame clonotypes and omits some of them. The sample has 200,000 or so clones; nearly 90% are singletons. Sequenced: peripheral blood. These receptors were taken from a woman in her forties who had recovered from COVID-19.

The chain recombines TRBV19 with TRBJ1-2; 8 bases align to TRBD1. Germline V gene sequence: CDR1 LNHDA, CDR2 SQIVND (reference sequence). The J segment lost 6 bases and the V segment lost 1 base, leaving 10 bases of the junction unmatched. This CDR3 spans 16 amino acids. This CDR3 reads CASSIGAGQGAHGYTF. CDR3 nucleotide sequence: TGTGCCAGTAGTATAGGGGCCGGCCAGGGGGCTCATGGCTACACCTTC.

This chain joins TRBV19 and TRBJ1-2; 8 nucleotides align to TRBD1. The CDR3 totals 13 residues. Germline V gives CDR1 LNHDA, CDR2 SQIVND (reference sequence). The V segment lost 6 bases and the J segment 3 bases; nucleotides outside the gene matches: 3. In nucleotides, the CDR3 is TGTGCCAGTAGGTTGACAGGGGACTATGGCTACACCTTC. Its translation: CASRLTGDYGYTF. Based on the CDR3 plus reference TRBV19 and TRBJ1-2, the full variable domain is DGGITQSPKYLFRKEGQNVTLSCEQNLNHDAMYWYRQDPGQGLRLIYYSQIVNDFQKGDIAEGYSVSREKKESFPLTVTSAQKNPTAFYLCASRLTGDYGYTFGSGTRLTVV.

In its sample, this clone was seen once. The V call is TRBV7-2, the J call TRBJ2-3; 8 positions match TRBD2. From germline, CDR1 is SGHTA and CDR2 FQGNSA. V shed 0 bases, J shed 3 bases, and the junction held 8 bases outside the gene matches. The CDR3 has 17 residues. CDR3 in DNA: TGTGCCAGCAGCTTAGCGATTAGCGGGGTCGGGACAGATACGCAGTATTTT. Translating it yields CASSLAISGVGTDTQYF.

This clone was detected only a few times. V and J are TRBV29-1 and TRBJ2-1; 8 positions agree with TRBD1. The CDR3 totals 13 residues. The trim removed 6 bases at V and 8 bases at J, leaving 9 bases unmatched. Germline V gene data show CDR1 as SQVTM and CDR2 as ANQGSEA. Written as DNA, the CDR3 is TGCAGCGTCACGGTTTCGACAGGGGATGAGCAGTTCTTC. This codes for CSVTVSTGDEQFF.

This chain links TRBV5-3 with TRBJ2-7; 10 bases are shared with TRBD2. TRBV5-3 is recorded as an ORF, its role being uncertain. The CDR3 loop spans 15 amino acids. V shed 0 bases and J 4 bases; nucleotides not matched to a gene: 4. The CDR3 protein is CARSLAGLADYEQYF. In DNA form, the CDR3 reads TGTGCCAGAAGCTTGGCTGGACTAGCGGATTACGAGCAGTACTTC.

The chain uses TRBV28 and TRBJ2-3; 12 positions match TRBD2. The V gene end was trimmed by 6 bases and the J gene end by 4 bases; junction bases not matched to a gene: 8. Germline V CDR1 and CDR2: MDHEN, SYDVKM. The CDR3 consists of 16 residues. Written as DNA, the CDR3 is TGTGCCAGCAGGGGAGGACTAGCGGGGAGTGCAGATACGCAGTATTTT. It encodes CASRGGLAGSADTQYF.

The V and J genes are TRBV3-1 (or the pseudogene TRBV3-2) and TRBJ1-1; a weak D match, TRBD1 (6 bases). The CDR3 runs 12 residues. Looked up from germline, CDR1 is LGHDT and CDR2 is YNNKEL (reference sequence). As DNA, the CDR3 is TGTGCAAGCGGACAGATGAACACTGAAGCTTTCTTT. This encodes CASGQMNTEAFF.

V usage is TRBV5-1 and J usage is TRBJ2-7; a possible D gene is TRBD2 (5 bases). Germline values: CDR1 SGHRS, CDR2 YFSETQ. Trimming cost V 5 bases and J 2 bases, with 11 bases left between them. The CDR3 is made up of 13 amino acids. The CDR3 DNA is TGCGCCAGCAGGGGAGACCCCGCCTACGAGCAGTACTTC. It codes for CASRGDPAYEQYF.

This sequence joins TRBV18 and TRBJ1-3; 9 nucleotides match TRBD1. CDR1 is KGHSH, CDR2 LQKENI, per germline. V lost 6 bases and J lost 3; bases outside the gene matches: 9. The CDR3 is made up of 16 amino acids. CDR3 protein: CASSQKRQGDGNTIYF. CDR3 nucleotide sequence: TGTGCCAGCTCTCAGAAGAGACAGGGGGATGGAAACACCATATATTTT.

The genes are TRBV27 and TRBJ2-2, with D maybe TRBD1 (5 bases). Germline V gives CDR1 MNHEY, CDR2 SMNVEV (reference sequence). The CDR3 extends over 15 amino acids. The V gene lost 3 bases and the J gene lost 0 bases, with 8 bases spanning the gap. The CDR3 region is CASSFQGANTGELFF. The CDR3, as DNA: TGTGCCAGCAGTTTCCAGGGTGCGAACACCGGGGAGCTGTTTTTT.

This chain joins TRBV30 and TRBJ1-1; D not certain. CDR3 length: 13 residues. V shed 3 bases and J shed 1 base, with 9 bases lying between them. The germline gives CDR1 GTSNPN, CDR2 SVGIG (reference sequence). The CDR3: CAWSGGPNTEAFF. CDR3 sequence (DNA): TGTGCCTGGAGCGGAGGCCCGAACACTGAAGCTTTCTTT. The complete variable domain, with remaining parts taken from reference TRBV30 and TRBJ1-1, reads SQTIHQWPATLVQPVGSPLSLECTVEGTSNPNLYWYRQAAGRGLQLLFYSVGIGQISSEVPQNLSASRPQDRQFILSSKKLLLSDSGFYLCAWSGGPNTEAFFGQGTRLTVV.

CDR3 bases: TGTGCCAGTCTACAAGGGGCGGATCAGCCCCAGCATTTT. Its translation is CASLQGADQPQHF. The chain joins TRBV2 to TRBJ1-5, with D possibly matching TRBD1 (5 bases). Germline CDR1 is SNHLY and CDR2 is FYNNEI. V lost 9 bases and J lost 5, with 14 bases in between. The CDR3 covers 13 residues.

The chain couples TRBV27 to TRBJ2-1; TRBD2 matches at 7 bases. Germline V gene sequence: CDR1 MNHEY, CDR2 SMNVEV (reference sequence). The CDR3 runs to 16 residues. V was pared by 2 bases and J by 6 bases, with 10 bases of the junction left unmatched. Written as DNA, the CDR3 is TGTGCCAGCAGTTTAGCCACCGGGGCTAGCGGCAATGAGCAGTTCTTC. Its protein product is CASSLATGASGNEQFF.

The chain couples TRBV19 to TRBJ2-5, with 13 bases identical to TRBD2. This CDR3 is 15 amino acids long. CDR1 and CDR2 from the germline V gene are LNHDA and SQIVND (reference sequence). The ends lost 3 bases at V and 5 bases at J; junction bases unmatched: 3. The CDR3 reads CASSIGTSGTETQYF. In nucleotides, the CDR3 is TGTGCCAGTAGTATCGGGACTAGCGGGACGGAGACCCAGTACTTC.